Shown below are 26 T cell receptor beta chains from a single sample sequenced in a study of T-cell memory formation after mild COVID-19. One entry per CDR3 protein results from TCRdb running MiXCR on the 5' RACE reads. Here the sample spans roughly 47,000 distinct CDR3 sequences, under 7.5% being singletons. Sequences were obtained from PBMCs or a T cell subset sorted from them (not recorded which). Receptors originate from a man aged 18-30 years who had mild COVID-19 (a few samples of this study predate the infection). Cell type and time point are not known.

This chain joins TRBV20-1 and TRBJ2-5; 14 bases are a match to TRBD2. Germline values: CDR1 DFQATT, CDR2 SNEGSKA (reference sequence). The V and J ends lost 6 bases and 4 bases, in that order; junction bases with no gene match: 4. The CDR3 spans 14 residues. CDR3 in DNA: TGCAGTGCCGGGGGACTAGCGGGGGTAGAGACCCAGTACTTC. It yields the protein CSAGGLAGVETQYF.

This clonotype qualifies as medium-sized. The chain combines TRBV3-1 with TRBJ2-1; D might be TRBD1 or TRBD2, each matching 5 bases. The CDR3 runs to 15 residues. CDR1 is LGHDT and CDR2 is YNNKEL in the germline V gene (reference sequence). Trimming removed 4 bases at V and 9 bases at J, with 19 bases between. The CDR3 is CASSLRDASGSEQFF. CDR3 DNA sequence: TGTGCCAGCAGCCTACGGGACGCCAGCGGTTCTGAGCAGTTCTTC.

This clonotype was seen a handful of times. This chain uses TRBV9 with TRBJ1-2; D remains unclear. From germline, CDR1 is SGDLS and CDR2 YYNGEE. CDR3 size: 14 residues. Trimming removed 4 bases at V and 1 base at J, with 11 bases between. CDR3 coding DNA: TGTGCCAGCAGCAAAGCCCGGAGTAACTATGGCTACACCTTC. Protein product: CASSKARSNYGYTF.

The genes are TRBV7-2 and TRBJ1-3, with D uncertain. V was pared by 6 bases and J by 0 bases, with 15 bases between. This CDR3 region has 16 residues. Germline loops: CDR1 SGHTA, CDR2 FQGNSA. CDR3 loop: CASSLSGGSSGNTIYF. As DNA, the CDR3 is TGTGCCAGCAGTCTCTCGGGCGGAAGCTCTGGAAACACCATATATTTT.

The CDR3 reads CSAFAGGATDTQYF. CDR3 nucleotides: TGCAGTGCCTTCGCCGGGGGGGCCACAGATACGCAGTATTTT. V and J are TRBV20-1 and TRBJ2-3; 8 nucleotides match TRBD2. Germline V gene data show CDR1 as DFQATT and CDR2 as SNEGSKA (reference sequence). V was pared by 6 bases and J by 2 bases, with 7 bases of the junction left unmatched. There are 14 residues in the CDR3.

There are a few counts of this clonotype. The chain links TRBV12-3 or TRBV12-4 to TRBJ2-2, with 13 bases that match TRBD2. The ends lost 3 bases at V and 6 bases at J; junction bases unmatched: 7. There are 17 residues in the CDR3. Here the CDR3 DNA reads TGTGCCAGCAGTTTCCGACTAGCGGGGGGTCGGGCCGGGGAGCTGTTTTTT. Its translation: CASSFRLAGGRAGELFF.

The chain has TRBV2 and TRBJ2-1, with TRBD2 identical over 13 bases. Germline CDR1 is SNHLY and CDR2 is FYNNEI. The CDR3 length is 16 residues. Trimming at V came to 9 bases and at J to 3 bases, leaving 8 bases not matched to a gene. CDR3 sequence reads: CARNGGLAGLYNEQFF. For the CDR3, the DNA is TGTGCCAGAAATGGGGGACTAGCGGGGCTCTACAATGAGCAGTTCTTC. Filled out from reference TRBV2 and TRBJ2-1, the complete variable domain reads EPEVTQTPSHQVTQMGQEVILRCVPISNHLYFYWYRQILGQKVEFLVSFYNNEISEKSEIFDDQFSVERPDGSNFTLKIRSTKLEDSAMYFCARNGGLAGLYNEQFFGPGTRLTVL.

The sample holds a few counts of this clonotype. J is TRBJ1-1 and V is TRBV6-5; the D is unclear. Germline assignment: CDR1 MNHEY and CDR2 SVGAGI. The CDR3 is 12 residues long. V gave up 6 bases and J gave up 4 bases, with 9 bases separating them. CDR3 coding DNA: TGTGCCAGCAGGGGCATTGGCACTGAAGCTTTCTTT. As protein: CASRGIGTEAFF.

This clonotype was seen repeatedly, ten times or more. The chain combines TRBV5-8 with TRBJ2-1; D is possibly TRBD1 (6 bases). The germline gives CDR1 SGHTS, CDR2 YDEGEE. V dropped 4 bases and J dropped 4 bases, with 12 bases sitting between them. The CDR3 totals 14 residues. CDR3 sequence reads: CASSRGQPYNEQFF. CDR3 bases: TGTGCCAGCAGCCGAGGACAGCCGTACAATGAGCAGTTCTTC.

There are many counts of this clonotype. The rearrangement joins TRBV20-1 to TRBJ2-4; D tentatively fits TRBD1 or TRBD2 (5 bases each). This CDR3 contains 16 residues. Per germline, CDR1 DFQATT and CDR2 SNEGSKA (reference sequence). V gave up 6 bases and J gave up 0 bases, with 18 bases separating them. The CDR3 loop reads CSARGVRSLAKNIQYF. The CDR3 DNA is TGCAGTGCCCGAGGGGTTAGGAGCCTAGCCAAAAACATTCAGTACTTC.

This clonotype has at least ten counts. The chain combines TRBV5-1 with TRBJ2-2; no definite D call. CDR1 and CDR2 (germline): SGHRS, YFSETQ. The CDR3 contains 14 residues. V shed 0 bases and J shed 7 bases, with 10 bases lying between them. The DNA of the CDR3 is TGCGCCAGCAGCTTGGACGGCTTCCACGGGGAGCTGTTTTTT. Encoded protein: CASSLDGFHGELFF.

This rearrangement joins TRBV5-5 to TRBJ2-4; D remains ambiguous. The CDR3 is made up of 11 amino acids. Germline lookup yields CDR1 SGHKS and CDR2 YYEKEE (reference sequence). Trimming removed 7 bases at V and 8 bases at J, with 10 bases between. CDR3 sequence: CASGNGDIQYF. CDR3 sequence (DNA): TGTGCCAGCGGAAACGGCGACATTCAGTACTTC.

A few counts support this clonotype. The chain combines TRBV28 with TRBJ1-5, with D maybe TRBD1 (6 bases). V was trimmed by 3 bases and J by 4 bases, leaving 10 bases between them. This CDR3 contains 14 residues. Germline V gene lookup returns CDR1 MDHEN and CDR2 SYDVKM. The DNA for the CDR3 is TGTGCCAGCAGTTTGGGGGACAATAATCAGCCCCAGCATTTT. It is translated as CASSLGDNNQPQHF.

The sample holds many counts of this clonotype. The V and J genes are TRBV7-2 and TRBJ2-3; no reliable D call. The V gene's germline CDR1 is SGHTA and CDR2 FQGNSA. V gave up 0 bases and J gave up 9 bases, with 19 bases separating them. This CDR3 is built from 16 residues. CDR3 sequence: CASSLAVDSSWATQYF. As DNA, the CDR3 is TGTGCCAGCAGCTTAGCGGTCGACTCTAGTTGGGCCACGCAGTATTTT.

The chain has TRBV30 and TRBJ2-1; D remains ambiguous. Germline lookup yields CDR1 GTSNPN and CDR2 SVGIG (reference sequence). V shed 5 bases and J shed 4 bases, with 15 bases lying between them. CDR3 length: 14 residues. CDR3 DNA: TGTGCCTGGGACCGGTCCCTGGGGTACAATGAGCAGTTCTTC. Its translation is CAWDRSLGYNEQFF.

This clonotype was picked up a small number of times. The V and J genes are TRBV12-3 or TRBV12-4 and TRBJ2-3; D possibly corresponds to TRBD2 (5 bases). This CDR3 is 17 amino acids long. Trimming removed 5 bases at V and 2 bases at J, with 20 bases between. The CDR3 sequence: CASSPDLGLMNTDTQYF. The CDR3, as DNA: TGTGCCAGCAGTCCCGACCTCGGACTGATGAACACAGATACGCAGTATTTT.

This clonotype has more than one count but fewer than ten. The chain links TRBV18 to TRBJ2-1, with a tentative D call TRBD2 (7 bases). The V gene lost 4 bases and the J gene lost 4 bases, with 20 bases spanning the gap. The CDR3 is 17 residues long. Germline V CDR1 and CDR2: KGHSH, LQKENI. CDR3 residues: CASSLGTAGAYYNEQFF. In DNA, the CDR3 is TGTGCCAGCTCACTCGGGACGGCGGGGGCCTATTACAATGAGCAGTTCTTC.

Only a few counts were recorded for this clonotype. The chain recombines TRBV19 with TRBJ1-2; maybe TRBD1 (6 bases). The V end was cut by 5 bases, the J end by 5 bases, with 21 bases between. The germline V gene encodes CDR1 LNHDA and CDR2 SQIVND (reference sequence). The CDR3 is 16 residues long. For the CDR3, the DNA is TGTGCCAGTAGTTTGCAGGGGACGACTGTAACGTATGGCTACACCTTC. Protein sequence: CASSLQGTTVTYGYTF.

The chain has TRBV5-6 and TRBJ2-3; D call uncertain. V was pared by 3 bases and J by 5 bases, with 10 bases between. The CDR3 contains 13 residues. Germline V CDR1 and CDR2: SGHDT, YYEEEE. The CDR3 spells CASSSLGIDTQYF. CDR3 bases: TGTGCCAGCAGCTCGCTAGGAATAGATACGCAGTATTTT.

This clonotype was detected only a few times. V usage is TRBV7-9 and J usage is TRBJ2-7; no clear D gene. This CDR3 comprises 14 residues. V was cut by 2 bases and J by 3 bases, with 11 bases left in between. Germline-derived CDR1 and CDR2 are SEHNR and FQNEAQ (reference sequence). CDR3 DNA sequence: TGTGCCAGCAGCTTACCCGGACCTGACTACGAGCAGTACTTC. This translates into CASSLPGPDYEQYF.

This clonotype was detected a few times. The chain carries TRBV5-1 and TRBJ2-5; unclear D gene. Germline CDR1 SGHRS, CDR2 YFSETQ. CDR3 length: 13 amino acids. With 0 bases removed from V and 4 bases from J, the gap between germline ends came to 7 bases. The CDR3 loop is CASSLGARETQYF. CDR3 DNA sequence: TGCGCCAGCAGCTTGGGGGCTCGAGAGACCCAGTACTTC.

The chain combines TRBV12-3 or TRBV12-4 with TRBJ2-2; TRBD1 or TRBD2 may be the D gene (6 bases each). The CDR3 contains 16 residues. V lost 6 bases, J lost 3 bases, and 17 bases lay in between. The CDR3 loop reads CASRLTGTGDTGELFF. CDR3 sequence (DNA): TGTGCCAGCAGACTAACAGGGACGGGGGACACCGGGGAGCTGTTTTTT.

V is TRBV7-9 and J is TRBJ1-2, with D hard to call. The CDR3 covers 14 residues. CDR1 and CDR2 (germline): SEHNR, FQNEAQ (reference sequence). The V gene lost 1 base and the J gene lost 3 bases, with 9 bases spanning the gap. CDR3 region: CASSLVGADYGYTF. The DNA for the CDR3 is TGTGCCAGCAGCTTAGTAGGTGCGGACTATGGCTACACCTTC.

The chain employs TRBV5-1 and TRBJ2-6; D is unresolved. Germline CDR1 SGHRS, CDR2 YFSETQ. The CDR3 spans 15 residues. Between the trimmed V and J ends, which lost 0 bases and 3 bases, there was a span of 7 bases. The CDR3 nucleotides are TGCGCCAGCAGCTTGGGAGGCGGTGGGGCCAACGTCCTGACTTTC. Residues: CASSLGGGGANVLTF.

This clonotype was found many times. The V gene is TRBV4-3, the J gene TRBJ2-3; 7 bases map to TRBD1. The V segment lost 4 bases and the J segment 0 bases; nucleotides outside the gene matches: 7. This CDR3 spans 16 amino acids. CDR1 is LGHNA and CDR2 is YSLEER in the germline V gene. The CDR3 sequence is CASSRQMGQSTDTQYF. In DNA form, the CDR3 reads TGCGCCAGCAGCCGTCAAATGGGACAGAGCACAGATACGCAGTATTTT.

The V and J genes are TRBV7-6 and TRBJ2-1; D gene unclear. The germline CDR1 and CDR2 sequences are SGHVS and FNYEAQ. This CDR3 is built from 13 residues. Trimming pared 4 bases from V and 7 bases from J, leaving 11 bases between. Here the CDR3 reads CASSYPWGNEQFF. The CDR3, as DNA: TGTGCCAGCAGCTACCCCTGGGGAAATGAGCAGTTCTTC.